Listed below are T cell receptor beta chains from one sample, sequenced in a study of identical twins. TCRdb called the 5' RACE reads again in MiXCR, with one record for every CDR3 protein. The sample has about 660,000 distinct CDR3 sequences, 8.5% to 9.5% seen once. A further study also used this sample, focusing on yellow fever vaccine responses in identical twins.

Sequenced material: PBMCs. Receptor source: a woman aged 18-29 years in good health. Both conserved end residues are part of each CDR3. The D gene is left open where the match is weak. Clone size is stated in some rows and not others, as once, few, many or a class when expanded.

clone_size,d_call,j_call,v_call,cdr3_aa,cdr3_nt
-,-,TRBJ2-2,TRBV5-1,CASSLARSGVNTGELFF,TGCGCCAGCAGCTTGGCCAGGAGCGGAGTAAACACCGGGGAGCTGTTTTTT
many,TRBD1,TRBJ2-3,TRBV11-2,CASSFLARGRGDTQYF,TGTGCCAGCAGCTTTCTAGCCAGGGGGCGGGGAGATACGCAGTATTTT
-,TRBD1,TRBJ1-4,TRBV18,CASSRKGGNEKLFF,TGTGCCAGCTCACGGAAAGGGGGCAACGAAAAACTGTTTTTT
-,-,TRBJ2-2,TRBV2,CASVQELANTGELFF,TGTGCCAGCGTCCAAGAACTAGCGAACACCGGGGAGCTGTTTTTT
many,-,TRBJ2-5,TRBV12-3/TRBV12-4,CASSLVPQGPQETQYF,TGTGCCAGCAGTTTAGTCCCGCAGGGCCCTCAAGAGACCCAGTACTTC
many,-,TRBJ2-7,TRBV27,CASTQLGDTSYEQYF,TGTGCCAGCACCCAATTAGGCGACACCTCCTACGAGCAGTACTTC
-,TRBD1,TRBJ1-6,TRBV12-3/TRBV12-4,CASRGTGSGNSPLHF,TGTGCCAGCAGGGGGACAGGATCGGGTAATTCACCCCTCCACTTT
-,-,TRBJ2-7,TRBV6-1,CATTPLSTVPHEQYF,TGTGCCACCACCCCTCTCTCGACAGTCCCCCACGAGCAGTACTTC
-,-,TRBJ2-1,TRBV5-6,CASSPAEDEQFF,TGTGCCAGCAGCCCGGCCGAGGATGAGCAGTTCTTC
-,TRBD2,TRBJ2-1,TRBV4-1,CASGQAGGNEQFF,TGCGCCAGCGGCCAAGCGGGGGGTAATGAGCAGTTCTTC
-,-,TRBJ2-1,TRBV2,CASNPVIAGNEQFF,TGTGCCAGCAACCCCGTGATAGCTGGCAATGAGCAGTTCTTC
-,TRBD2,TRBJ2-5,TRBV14,CASSQGTSGRETQYF,TGTGCCAGCAGCCAAGGAACTAGCGGGAGAGAGACCCAGTACTTC
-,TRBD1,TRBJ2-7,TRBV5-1,CASSSWDRERNEQYF,TGCGCCAGCAGCTCATGGGACAGGGAGAGGAACGAGCAGTACTTC
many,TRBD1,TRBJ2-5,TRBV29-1,CSVTGGETQYF,TGCAGCGTGACAGGGGGAGAGACCCAGTACTTC
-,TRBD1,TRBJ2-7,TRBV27,CASSPAGDRGLYEQYF,TGTGCCAGCAGTCCTGCCGGGGACAGGGGGCTCTACGAGCAGTACTTC
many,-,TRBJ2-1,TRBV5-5,CASSLELRFDEQFF,TGTGCCAGCAGCTTGGAATTGCGGTTCGATGAGCAGTTCTTC
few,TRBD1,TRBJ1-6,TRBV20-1,CSAPGTANSPLHF,TGCAGTGCCCCAGGGACAGCAAATTCACCCCTCCACTTT
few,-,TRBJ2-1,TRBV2,CATNRPSYNEQFF,TGTGCCACGAACAGGCCATCCTACAATGAGCAGTTCTTC